The rows below give T cell receptor beta chains drawn from one sample of a study of blood T cell repertoires in COVID-19. Using immunoSEQ multiplex PCR, the repertoire was profiled, and TCRdb retains in-frame clones only, with some absent. The sample records approximately 190,000 clones, 87% being singletons. Sequenced material: peripheral blood. The receptors originated from a man aged 55-75 years with active or convalescent COVID-19. The CDR3 runs from the conserved cysteine through the conserved F or W. D genes are given only for firm matches. Expanded clones get a size class; other rows say once, few or many, or leave the size out.

j_gene: TRBJ1-2
v_gene: TRBV19
abundance: -
d_gene: -
CDR3aa: CASSTGLTLFGYGYTF
CDR3nt: TGTGCCAGTAGCACGGGACTTACCCTCTTTGGCTATGGCTACACCTTC

j_gene: TRBJ2-2
v_gene: TRBV9
abundance: -
d_gene: TRBD1
CDR3aa: CASSVDVRPGQGSTGELFF
CDR3nt: TGTGCCAGCAGCGTAGATGTGCGGCCGGGACAGGGAAGCACCGGGGAGCTGTTTTTT

j_gene: TRBJ1-6
v_gene: TRBV5-1
abundance: -
d_gene: -
CDR3aa: CASSLDTGRNSPLHF
CDR3nt: TGCGCCAGCAGCTTGGATACGGGAAGGAATTCACCCCTCCACTTT

j_gene: TRBJ1-6
v_gene: TRBV30
abundance: -
d_gene: -
CDR3aa: CAWSVRKGEISNSPLHF
CDR3nt: TGTGCCTGGAGTGTACGTAAGGGAGAAATATCAAATTCACCCCTCCACTTT

j_gene: TRBJ2-3
v_gene: TRBV4-2
abundance: once
d_gene: TRBD1
CDR3aa: CASSPGTENTQYF
CDR3nt: TGTGCCAGCAGCCCGGGGACAGAAAATACGCAGTATTTT

j_gene: TRBJ2-7
v_gene: TRBV6-1
abundance: -
d_gene: -
CDR3aa: CASSETTPYEQYF
CDR3nt: TGTGCCAGCAGTGAAACTACTCCCTACGAGCAGTACTTC

j_gene: TRBJ1-3
v_gene: TRBV11-2
abundance: -
d_gene: -
CDR3aa: CASSLDYRGGRRDTIYF
CDR3nt: TGTGCCAGCAGCTTAGATTATAGGGGAGGACGTCGAGACACCATATATTTT

j_gene: TRBJ2-3
v_gene: TRBV10-1
abundance: -
d_gene: TRBD2
CDR3aa: CASSEGGGGEGTDTQYF
CDR3nt: TGCGCCAGCAGTGAGGGTGGCGGGGGAGAGGGCACAGATACGCAGTATTTT

j_gene: TRBJ1-1
v_gene: TRBV2
abundance: -
d_gene: TRBD1
CDR3aa: CASSSTGWTEAFF
CDR3nt: TGTGCCAGCAGTTCGACAGGGTGGACTGAAGCTTTCTTT

j_gene: TRBJ2-2
v_gene: TRBV5-6
abundance: many
d_gene: -
CDR3aa: CASSLVWQVNTGELFF
CDR3nt: TGTGCCAGCAGCTTGGTGTGGCAGGTCAACACCGGGGAGCTGTTTTTT

j_gene: TRBJ1-1
v_gene: TRBV19
abundance: -
d_gene: TRBD1
CDR3aa: CASSIRQGAIEAFF
CDR3nt: TGTGCCAGTAGTATAAGACAGGGGGCGATTGAAGCTTTCTTT

j_gene: TRBJ2-7
v_gene: TRBV7-2
abundance: -
d_gene: TRBD1
CDR3aa: CASSLGQGRDEQYF
CDR3nt: TGTGCCAGCAGCTTGGGACAGGGAAGGGACGAGCAGTACTTC

j_gene: TRBJ1-6
v_gene: TRBV14
abundance: -
d_gene: -
CDR3aa: CASSHQGWYYNSPLHF
CDR3nt: TGTGCCAGCAGCCACCAGGGGTGGTACTATAATTCACCCCTCCACTTT

j_gene: TRBJ1-6
v_gene: TRBV18
abundance: -
d_gene: -
CDR3aa: CASASSYNSPLHF
CDR3nt: TGTGCCAGCGCGAGCTCCTATAATTCACCCCTCCACTTT

j_gene: TRBJ1-3
v_gene: TRBV5-1
abundance: -
d_gene: -
CDR3aa: CASSLQGTQGNTIYF
CDR3nt: TGCGCCAGCAGCTTGCAGGGTACCCAGGGAAACACCATATATTTT

j_gene: TRBJ1-2
v_gene: TRBV18
abundance: -
d_gene: TRBD1
CDR3aa: CASSSTSTGGYGYTF
CDR3nt: TGTGCCAGCTCATCAACGTCGACAGGGGGCTATGGCTACACCTTC

j_gene: TRBJ1-2
v_gene: TRBV27
abundance: -
d_gene: TRBD1
CDR3aa: CASSRTGGGYGYTF
CDR3nt: TGTGCCAGCAGTCGGACAGGGGGCGGCTATGGCTACACCTTC

j_gene: TRBJ1-4
v_gene: TRBV5-1
abundance: -
d_gene: -
CDR3aa: CASSPLDSSTNEKLFF
CDR3nt: TGCGCCAGCAGCCCCCTGGACAGTTCAACTAATGAAAAACTGTTTTTT

j_gene: TRBJ2-5
v_gene: TRBV1
abundance: -
d_gene: -
CDR3aa: CTPSQETQYF
CDR3nt: TGCACCCCCTCCCAAGAGACCCAGTACTTC

j_gene: TRBJ1-3
v_gene: TRBV5-1
abundance: many
d_gene: TRBD1
CDR3aa: CASSPGDRGQSGNTIYF
CDR3nt: TGCGCCAGCAGCCCGGGGGACAGGGGGCAGTCCGGAAACACCATATATTTT

j_gene: TRBJ1-6
v_gene: TRBV19
abundance: -
d_gene: -
CDR3aa: CASRDGRGYNSPLHF
CDR3nt: TGTGCCAGTCGGGATGGCCGGGGGTATAATTCACCCCTCCACTTT

j_gene: TRBJ1-1
v_gene: TRBV19
abundance: -
d_gene: TRBD1
CDR3aa: CASSTPTGGLTEAFF
CDR3nt: TGTGCCAGTAGTACCCCGACAGGGGGGTTGACTGAAGCTTTCTTT

j_gene: TRBJ2-5
v_gene: TRBV5-1
abundance: -
d_gene: -
CDR3aa: CASSFDRLQETQYF
CDR3nt: TGCGCCAGCAGCTTTGACAGGCTCCAAGAGACCCAGTACTTC

j_gene: TRBJ2-1
v_gene: TRBV11-2
abundance: -
d_gene: -
CDR3aa: CASSPPKRKTYNEQFF
CDR3nt: TGTGCCAGCAGCCCGCCAAAGCGGAAGACCTACAATGAGCAGTTCTTC

j_gene: TRBJ2-7
v_gene: TRBV18
abundance: -
d_gene: TRBD1
CDR3aa: CASSPTGAYEQYF
CDR3nt: TGTGCCAGCTCACCGACAGGGGCCTACGAGCAGTACTTC

j_gene: TRBJ1-1
v_gene: TRBV6-5
abundance: -
d_gene: TRBD1
CDR3aa: CAQGGMNTEAFF
CDR3nt: TGTGCCCAGGGGGGAATGAACACTGAAGCTTTCTTT

j_gene: TRBJ2-7
v_gene: TRBV7-9
abundance: -
d_gene: TRBD1
CDR3aa: CASSLRDRAHEQYF
CDR3nt: TGTGCCAGCAGCCTCCGGGACAGGGCCCACGAGCAGTACTTC

j_gene: TRBJ1-2
v_gene: TRBV12-3/TRBV12-4
abundance: once
d_gene: -
CDR3aa: CASSLTGPYGYTF
CDR3nt: TGTGCCAGCAGTTTAACAGGCCCCTATGGCTACACCTTC

j_gene: TRBJ2-5
v_gene: TRBV11-2
abundance: -
d_gene: TRBD2
CDR3aa: CASSYPGLAIETQYF
CDR3nt: TGTGCCAGCAGCTATCCGGGACTAGCGATTGAGACCCAGTACTTC

j_gene: TRBJ2-1
v_gene: TRBV11-3
abundance: -
d_gene: -
CDR3aa: CASSIGGTGHEQFF
CDR3nt: TGTGCCAGCAGCATCGGAGGGACGGGACATGAGCAGTTCTTC

j_gene: TRBJ2-2
v_gene: TRBV21-1
abundance: -
d_gene: -
CDR3aa: CASSRDYPNTGELFF
CDR3nt: TGTGCCAGCAGCCGGGACTACCCGAACACCGGGGAGCTGTTTTTT

j_gene: TRBJ2-2
v_gene: TRBV9
abundance: -
d_gene: TRBD2
CDR3aa: CASSVRGLAGPGELFF
CDR3nt: TGTGCCAGCAGCGTCCGAGGACTAGCGGGGCCCGGGGAGCTGTTTTTT